The rows below give T cell receptor beta chains drawn from one sample of a study of post-analysis software for immune sequencing data. One entry per CDR3 protein results from TCRdb running MiXCR on the PCR reads. The data hold some 800,000 distinct CDR3 sequences, with roughly 50% observed a single time. The specimen was blood. These receptors were collected from a girl aged 10-17 years with multiple sclerosis. Both conserved end residues are part of each CDR3. The D gene is left open where the match is weak. Clone size appears in some rows only: once, few, many, or a class for an expanded clone.

CDR3 length: 15
D gene: .
J gene: TRBJ2-1
V gene: TRBV15
clone size: few
CDR3 DNA: TGTGCCACCAGCAGAGACAGGACTGCGGGGAATGAGCAGTTCTTC
CDR3 protein: CATSRDRTAGNEQFF

CDR3 length: 17
D gene: .
J gene: TRBJ2-1
V gene: TRBV4-2
clone size: few
CDR3 DNA: TGTGCCAGCAGCCAAGGGGAAGGAGGGGGTGGGAGACGTGAGCAGTTCTTC
CDR3 protein: CASSQGEGGGGRREQFF

CDR3 length: 18
D gene: TRBD2
J gene: TRBJ2-1
V gene: TRBV12-3/TRBV12-4
clone size: .
CDR3 DNA: TGTGCCAGCAGACACTCGGGACTAGCGGGAGGGCCCGGGAATGAGCAGTTCTTC
CDR3 protein: CASRHSGLAGGPGNEQFF

CDR3 length: 17
D gene: TRBD2
J gene: TRBJ2-3
V gene: TRBV6-2/TRBV6-3
clone size: .
CDR3 DNA: TGTGCCAGCAGCTTTGGGACTAGCGGGAGCCGCACAGATACGCAGTATTTT
CDR3 protein: CASSFGTSGSRTDTQYF

CDR3 length: 16
D gene: .
J gene: TRBJ2-3
V gene: TRBV9
clone size: few
CDR3 DNA: TGTGCCAGCAGCGTAGCGGGAGTTGGGGGACCAGATACGCAGTATTTT
CDR3 protein: CASSVAGVGGPDTQYF

CDR3 length: 14
D gene: TRBD2
J gene: TRBJ2-3
V gene: TRBV7-2
clone size: few
CDR3 DNA: TGTGCCAGCAGCTTAGTAAGCGGGAAAGATACGCAGTATTTT
CDR3 protein: CASSLVSGKDTQYF

CDR3 length: 14
D gene: .
J gene: TRBJ2-2
V gene: TRBV9
clone size: few
CDR3 DNA: TGTGCCAGCAGCGTAGACAGCCGGACCGGGGAGCTGTTTTTT
CDR3 protein: CASSVDSRTGELFF

CDR3 length: 13
D gene: TRBD1
J gene: TRBJ2-7
V gene: TRBV7-2
clone size: once
CDR3 DNA: TGTGCCAGCAGCTCACAGGGGTCTGACGAGCAGTACTTC
CDR3 protein: CASSSQGSDEQYF

CDR3 length: 13
D gene: TRBD1
J gene: TRBJ2-5
V gene: TRBV6-5
clone size: .
CDR3 DNA: TGTGCCAGCAGCCACCCAGGGGGCGAGACCCAGTACTTC
CDR3 protein: CASSHPGGETQYF

CDR3 length: 17
D gene: TRBD1
J gene: TRBJ2-7
V gene: TRBV24-1
clone size: .
CDR3 DNA: TGTGCCACCAGTGCCACTTCACCGGGACAGGGCATCTACGAGCAGTACTTC
CDR3 protein: CATSATSPGQGIYEQYF

CDR3 length: 14
D gene: .
J gene: TRBJ2-7
V gene: TRBV20-1
clone size: .
CDR3 DNA: TGCAGTGCTAGAGGCTGGCCCAAGGGTTCCGAGCAGTACTTC
CDR3 protein: CSARGWPKGSEQYF

CDR3 length: 15
D gene: .
J gene: TRBJ2-6
V gene: TRBV7-9
clone size: few
CDR3 DNA: TGTGCCAGCAGAAGACAAGCCTCTGGGGCCAACGTCCTGACTTTC
CDR3 protein: CASRRQASGANVLTF

CDR3 length: 11
D gene: .
J gene: TRBJ2-5
V gene: TRBV29-1
clone size: .
CDR3 DNA: TGCAGCGTGGGACATCTGGAGACCCAGTACTTC
CDR3 protein: CSVGHLETQYF